The clone carrying this T cell receptor beta chain was recorded once. Antigen unknown. These data belong to a study of T cell repertoires in cytomegalovirus infection. Study as a whole: An indication of both CMV infection and matching HLA type came from public TCR beta signatures.

TCRdb processed the reads anew with MiXCR; each CDR3 protein has one entry. The data contain 700,000 to 850,000 distinct CDR3 sequences, less than 35% of them singletons. This specimen was cultured CD8+ T cells from PBMCs, taken from culture after CMV antigen stimulation. This receptor was obtained from a human donor in good health (CMV status not recorded). Some clones in this sample may be carry-over from other donors' samples.

The CDR3 DNA is TGTGCCAGCTCACACCCGGACATCCAAGAGACCCAGTACTTC. Its translation is CASSHPDIQETQYF. J is TRBJ2-5 and V is TRBV18; weak D call: TRBD1 (5 bases). V was trimmed by 4 bases and J by 1 base, leaving 10 bases between them. From germline, CDR1 is KGHSH and CDR2 LQKENI. The CDR3 has 14 amino acids.